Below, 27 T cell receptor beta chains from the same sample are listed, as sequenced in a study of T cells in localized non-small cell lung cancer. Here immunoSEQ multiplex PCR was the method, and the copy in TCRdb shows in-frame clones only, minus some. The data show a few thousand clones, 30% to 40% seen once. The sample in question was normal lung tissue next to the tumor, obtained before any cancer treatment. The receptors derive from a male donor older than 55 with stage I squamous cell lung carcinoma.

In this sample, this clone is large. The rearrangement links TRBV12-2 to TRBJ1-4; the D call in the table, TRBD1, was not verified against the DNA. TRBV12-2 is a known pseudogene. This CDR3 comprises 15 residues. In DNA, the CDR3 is TGTGCCATCGGGACAGGGGGTCGAGATAATGAAAAACTGTTTTTT. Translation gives CAIGTGGRDNEKLFF.

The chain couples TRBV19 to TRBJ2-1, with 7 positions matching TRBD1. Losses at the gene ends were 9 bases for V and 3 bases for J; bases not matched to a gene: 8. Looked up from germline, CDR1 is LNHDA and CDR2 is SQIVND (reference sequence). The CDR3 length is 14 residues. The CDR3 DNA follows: TGTGCCAGCCGGGACAGACAGATCTACAATGAGCAGTTCTTC. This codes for CASRDRQIYNEQFF.

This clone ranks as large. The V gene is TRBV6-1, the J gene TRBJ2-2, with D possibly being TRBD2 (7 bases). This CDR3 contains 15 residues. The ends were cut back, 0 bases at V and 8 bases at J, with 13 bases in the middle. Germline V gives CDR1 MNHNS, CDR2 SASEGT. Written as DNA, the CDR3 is TGTGCCAGCAGTGAAGCACGGGGGGCCTGGGGGGAGCTGTTTTTT. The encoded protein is CASSEARGAWGELFF.

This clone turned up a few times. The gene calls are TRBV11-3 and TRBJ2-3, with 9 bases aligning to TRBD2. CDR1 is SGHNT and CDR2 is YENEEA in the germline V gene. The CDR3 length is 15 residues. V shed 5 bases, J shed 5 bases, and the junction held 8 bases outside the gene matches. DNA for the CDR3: TGTGCCAGCAGCGGGGGGACTAGCCTCGAAGATACGCAGTATTTT. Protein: CASSGGTSLEDTQYF.

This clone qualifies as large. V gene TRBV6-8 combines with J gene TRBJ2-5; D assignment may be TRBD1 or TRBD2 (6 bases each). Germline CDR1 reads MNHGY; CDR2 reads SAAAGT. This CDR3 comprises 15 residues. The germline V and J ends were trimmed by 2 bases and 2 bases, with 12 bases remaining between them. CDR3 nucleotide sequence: TGTGCCAGCAGTTACACCGGGGGCAGGCAAGAGACCCAGTACTTC. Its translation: CASSYTGGRQETQYF.

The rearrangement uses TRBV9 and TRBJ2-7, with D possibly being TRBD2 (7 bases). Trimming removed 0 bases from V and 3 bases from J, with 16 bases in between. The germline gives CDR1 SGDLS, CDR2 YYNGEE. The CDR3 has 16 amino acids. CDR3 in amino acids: CASSVGPGGGIYEQYF. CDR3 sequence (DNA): TGTGCCAGCAGCGTAGGACCGGGGGGCGGCATCTACGAGCAGTACTTC.

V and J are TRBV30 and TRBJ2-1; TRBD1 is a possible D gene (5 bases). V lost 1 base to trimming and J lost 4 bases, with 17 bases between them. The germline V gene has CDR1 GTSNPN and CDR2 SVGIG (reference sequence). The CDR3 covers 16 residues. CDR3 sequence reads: CAWSGQGSTLYNEQFF. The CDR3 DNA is TGTGCCTGGAGTGGGCAGGGAAGCACGTTATACAATGAGCAGTTCTTC.

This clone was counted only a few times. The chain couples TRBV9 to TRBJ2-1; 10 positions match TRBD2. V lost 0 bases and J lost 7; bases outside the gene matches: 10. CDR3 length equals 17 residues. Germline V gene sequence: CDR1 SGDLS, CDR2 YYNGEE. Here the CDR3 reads CASSVAWTGLAKNEQFF. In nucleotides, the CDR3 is TGTGCCAGCAGCGTAGCCTGGACGGGACTAGCGAAGAATGAGCAGTTCTTC.

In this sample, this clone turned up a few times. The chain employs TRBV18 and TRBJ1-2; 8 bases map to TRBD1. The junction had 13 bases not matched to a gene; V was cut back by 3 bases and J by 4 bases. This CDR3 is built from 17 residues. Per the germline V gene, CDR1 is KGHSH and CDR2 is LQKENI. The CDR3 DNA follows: TGTGCCAGCTCACCCCAAGCTGGACAGGGTTATACCTATGGCTACACCTTC. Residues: CASSPQAGQGYTYGYTF.

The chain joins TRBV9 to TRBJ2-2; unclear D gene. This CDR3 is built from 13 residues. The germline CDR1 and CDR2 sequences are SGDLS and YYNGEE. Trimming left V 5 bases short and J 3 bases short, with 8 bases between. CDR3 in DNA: TGTGCCAGCAGAATTTCGCACACCGGGGAGCTGTTTTTT. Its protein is CASRISHTGELFF.

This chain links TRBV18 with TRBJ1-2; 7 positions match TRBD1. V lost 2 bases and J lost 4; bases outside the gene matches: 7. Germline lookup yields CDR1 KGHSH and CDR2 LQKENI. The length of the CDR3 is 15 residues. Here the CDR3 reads CASSPDRDTTYGYTF. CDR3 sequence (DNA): TGTGCCAGCTCACCAGACAGGGATACTACCTATGGCTACACCTTC. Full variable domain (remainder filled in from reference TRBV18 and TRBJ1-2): NAGVMQNPRHLVRRRGQEARLRCSPMKGHSHVYWYRQLPEEGLKFMVYLQKENIIDESGMPKERFSAEFPKEGPSILRIQQVVRGDSAAYFCASSPDRDTTYGYTFGSGTRLTVV.

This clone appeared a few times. The CDR3 sequence: CASSFMTGGTGELFF. CDR3 coding DNA: TGTGCCAGCAGCTTCATGACAGGGGGCACCGGGGAGCTGTTTTTT. The rearrangement joins TRBV11-3 to TRBJ2-2; TRBD1 matches 9 bases. This CDR3 contains 15 residues. V dropped 3 bases and J dropped 4; count of bases not matched to a gene: 3. The germline V gene encodes CDR1 SGHNT and CDR2 YENEEA.

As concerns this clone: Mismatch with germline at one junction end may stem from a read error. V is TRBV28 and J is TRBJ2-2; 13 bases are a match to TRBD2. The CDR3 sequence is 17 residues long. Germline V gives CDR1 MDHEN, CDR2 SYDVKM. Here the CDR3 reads CASSLGLAGVGTEELFF. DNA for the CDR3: TGTGCCAGCAGCCTTGGACTAGCGGGAGTTGGCACCGAGGAGCTGTTTTTT.

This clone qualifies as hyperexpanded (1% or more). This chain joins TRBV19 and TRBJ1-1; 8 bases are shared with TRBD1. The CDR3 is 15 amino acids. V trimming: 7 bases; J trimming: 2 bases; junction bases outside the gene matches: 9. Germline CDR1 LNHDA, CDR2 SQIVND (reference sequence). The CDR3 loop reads CASKTPGQVNTEAFF. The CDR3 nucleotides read TGTGCCAGTAAGACACCGGGACAGGTAAACACTGAAGCTTTCTTT.

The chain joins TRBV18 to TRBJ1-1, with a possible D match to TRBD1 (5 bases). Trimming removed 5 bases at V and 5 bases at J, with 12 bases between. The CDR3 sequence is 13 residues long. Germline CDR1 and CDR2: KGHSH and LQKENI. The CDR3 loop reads CASSAQGGTEAFF. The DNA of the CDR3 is TGTGCCAGCTCAGCCCAGGGAGGAACTGAAGCTTTCTTT.

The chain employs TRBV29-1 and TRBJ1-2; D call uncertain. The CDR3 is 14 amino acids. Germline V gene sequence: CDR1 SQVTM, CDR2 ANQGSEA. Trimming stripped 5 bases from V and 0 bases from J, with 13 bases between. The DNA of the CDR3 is TGCAGCGTTCTCCCGGGAGATACTAACTATGGCTACACCTTC. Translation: CSVLPGDTNYGYTF.

CDR3 sequence: CASSDSYGNTIYF. CDR3 nucleotides: TGCGCCAGCAGTGATTCATACGGAAACACCATATATTTT. The chain is built from TRBV10-2 and TRBJ1-3; no reliable D call. Trimming cost V 3 bases and J 4 bases, with 7 bases left between them. The CDR3 loop spans 13 amino acids. The germline V gene encodes CDR1 WSHSY and CDR2 SAAADI.

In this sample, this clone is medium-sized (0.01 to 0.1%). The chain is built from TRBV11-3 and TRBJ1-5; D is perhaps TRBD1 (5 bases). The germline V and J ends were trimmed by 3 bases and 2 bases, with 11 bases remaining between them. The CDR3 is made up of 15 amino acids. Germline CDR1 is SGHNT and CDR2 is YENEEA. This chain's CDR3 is CASSLGGFRNQPQHF. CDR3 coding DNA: TGTGCCAGCAGCTTGGGGGGGTTTCGCAATCAGCCCCAGCATTTT.

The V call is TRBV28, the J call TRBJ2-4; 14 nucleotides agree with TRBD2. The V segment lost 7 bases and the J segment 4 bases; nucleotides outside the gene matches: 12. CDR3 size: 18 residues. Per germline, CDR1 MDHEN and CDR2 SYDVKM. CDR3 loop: CASNLPGTSGSLKNIQYF. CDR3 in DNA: TGTGCCAGCAATCTACCCGGGACTAGCGGGAGTTTGAAAAACATTCAGTACTTC.

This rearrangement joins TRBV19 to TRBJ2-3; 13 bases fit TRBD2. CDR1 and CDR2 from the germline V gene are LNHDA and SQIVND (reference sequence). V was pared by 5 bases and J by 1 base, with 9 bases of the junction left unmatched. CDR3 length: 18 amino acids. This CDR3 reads CASSGTSGAIWGTDTQYF. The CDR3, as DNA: TGTGCCAGTAGTGGGACTAGCGGGGCCATTTGGGGCACAGATACGCAGTATTTT.

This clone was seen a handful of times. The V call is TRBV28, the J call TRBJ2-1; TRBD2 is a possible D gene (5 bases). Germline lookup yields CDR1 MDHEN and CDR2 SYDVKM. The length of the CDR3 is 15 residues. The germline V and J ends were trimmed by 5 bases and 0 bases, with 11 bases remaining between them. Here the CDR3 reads CASSEGQSSYNEQFF. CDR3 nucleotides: TGTGCCAGCAGTGAGGGCCAGAGCTCCTACAATGAGCAGTTCTTC.

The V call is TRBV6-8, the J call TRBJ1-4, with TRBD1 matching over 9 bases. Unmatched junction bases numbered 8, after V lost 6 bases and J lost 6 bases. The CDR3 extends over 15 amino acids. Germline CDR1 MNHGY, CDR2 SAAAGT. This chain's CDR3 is CASRSLDRGYEKLFF. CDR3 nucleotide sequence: TGTGCCAGCAGGTCCTTGGACAGGGGATATGAAAAACTGTTTTTT.

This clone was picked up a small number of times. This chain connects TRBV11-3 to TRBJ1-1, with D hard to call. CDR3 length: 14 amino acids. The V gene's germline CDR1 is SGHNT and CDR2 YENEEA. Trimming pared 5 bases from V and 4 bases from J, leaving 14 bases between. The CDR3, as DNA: TGTGCCAGCAGCACCGCCGGAGCCTTCACTGAAGCTTTCTTT. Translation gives CASSTAGAFTEAFF.

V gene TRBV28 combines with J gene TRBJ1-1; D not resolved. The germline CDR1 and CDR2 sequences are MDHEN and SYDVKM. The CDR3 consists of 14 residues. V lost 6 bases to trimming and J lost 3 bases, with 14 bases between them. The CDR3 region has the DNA TGTGCCAGCAGACTCCCGGCTTCAGACACTGAAGCTTTCTTT. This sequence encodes CASRLPASDTEAFF.

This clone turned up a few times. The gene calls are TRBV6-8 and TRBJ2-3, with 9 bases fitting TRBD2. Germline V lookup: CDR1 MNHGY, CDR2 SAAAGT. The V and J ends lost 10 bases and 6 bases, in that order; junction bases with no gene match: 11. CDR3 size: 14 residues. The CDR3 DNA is TGTGCCATCAGGAGCGGGGGGATGGAGGATACGCAGTATTTT. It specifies CAIRSGGMEDTQYF.

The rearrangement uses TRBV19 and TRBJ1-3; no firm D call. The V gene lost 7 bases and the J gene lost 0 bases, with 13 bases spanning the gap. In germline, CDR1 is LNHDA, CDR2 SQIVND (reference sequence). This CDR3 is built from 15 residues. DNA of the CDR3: TGTGCCAGTACAGCCAGAGCATACTCTGGAAACACCATATATTTT. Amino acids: CASTARAYSGNTIYF.

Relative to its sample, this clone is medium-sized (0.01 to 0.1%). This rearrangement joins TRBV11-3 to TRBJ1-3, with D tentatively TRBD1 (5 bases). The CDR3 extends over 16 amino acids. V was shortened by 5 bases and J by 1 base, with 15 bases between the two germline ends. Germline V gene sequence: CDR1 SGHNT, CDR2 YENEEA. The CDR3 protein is CASSNGRGASGNTIYF. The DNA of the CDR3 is TGTGCCAGCAGCAACGGGAGGGGAGCTTCTGGAAACACCATATATTTT.